One and the same sample provided the 8 T cell receptor beta chains below, sequenced in a study of identical twins. MiXCR, applied by TCRdb to the 5' RACE reads, yields one record per CDR3 protein. The sample consists of around 530,000 distinct CDR3 sequences, 13% to 15% of them appearing once. These data also featured in a second study, about yellow fever vaccine responses in identical twins.

Sequencing was carried out using CD4+ T cells sorted from blood. The source is a young woman in good health.

This clonotype was seen more than once but under ten times. The chain links TRBV20-1 to TRBJ1-5; D unclear. V was trimmed by 0 bases and J by 4 bases, leaving 13 bases between them. Germline CDR1 reads DFQATT; CDR2 reads SNEGSKA (reference sequence). CDR3 length: 15 amino acids. CDR3 amino acids: CSARDPWAQNQPQHF. The CDR3 DNA is TGCAGTGCTAGAGATCCTTGGGCACAAAATCAGCCCCAGCATTTT.

This clonotype showed up just a few times. J is TRBJ2-3 and V is TRBV7-9; D remains unclear. The ends were cut back, 10 bases at V and 6 bases at J, with 8 bases in the middle. CDR1 is SEHNR and CDR2 is FQNEAQ in the germline V gene (reference sequence). The CDR3 has 10 residues. The CDR3 DNA is TGTGCCACCGAATTGGATACGCAGTATTTT. Translating it yields CATELDTQYF.

This clonotype was picked up a small number of times. The chain couples TRBV7-6 to TRBJ2-3; weak D call: TRBD2 (5 bases). Trimming took 3 bases from V and 0 from J, leaving 10 bases between them. In germline, CDR1 is SGHVS, CDR2 FNYEAQ. The length of the CDR3 is 15 residues. The CDR3 bases are TGTGCCAGCAGCTTTAGCGCAGATAGCACAGATACGCAGTATTTT. This encodes CASSFSADSTDTQYF.

This clonotype turned up a few times. This rearrangement joins TRBV21-1 to TRBJ2-4; the table's D gene call, TRBD2, was not cross checked with the DNA. TRBV21-1 is an annotated pseudogene. This CDR3 has 18 amino acids. Here the CDR3 DNA reads TGTGCCAGCAGCCCGCCCGGACTAGCGGGGATAGCCAAAAACATTCAGTACTTC. Protein: CASSPPGLAGIAKNIQYF.

The chain carries TRBV28 and TRBJ1-2, with D possibly being TRBD1 (5 bases). The CDR3 runs to 16 residues. Germline CDR1 and CDR2: MDHEN and SYDVKM. V lost 7 bases and J lost 1, with 19 bases in between. The CDR3 protein is CASTLPGRVSNYGYTF. The CDR3 region has the DNA TGTGCCAGCACTCTACCAGGGCGAGTTAGTAACTATGGCTACACCTTC.

This clonotype was recorded a few times. The gene calls are TRBV12-3 or TRBV12-4 and TRBJ2-7, with TRBD2 matching 12 bases. The CDR3 extends over 19 amino acids. After removal of 5 bases from V and 4 bases from J, the junction contained 18 bases not matched to a gene. Here the CDR3 reads CASSLILSGTSGPRYEQYF. The DNA for the CDR3 is TGTGCCAGCAGTCTGATACTTAGCGGGACTAGCGGGCCCAGGTACGAGCAGTACTTC.

This sequence joins TRBV20-1 and TRBJ2-2; D may match TRBD1 or TRBD2 (6 bases each). Trimming left V 6 bases short and J 0 bases short, with 11 bases between. Germline V gene data show CDR1 as DFQATT and CDR2 as SNEGSKA (reference sequence). The CDR3 totals 14 residues. The DNA of the CDR3 is TGCAGTGCGCGGGGACATTCGAACACCGGGGAGCTGTTTTTT. Its translation: CSARGHSNTGELFF.

The rearrangement links TRBV4-1 to TRBJ2-1, with TRBD2 matching 8 bases. The germline V gene has CDR1 MGHRA and CDR2 YSYEKL. The CDR3 is 18 amino acids. Germline trimming cut 4 bases from V and 1 base from J; bases unmatched to any gene: 12. Here the CDR3 DNA reads TGCGCCAGCAGCCCCGAGGAGCGGGGGCCTCTATCCTACAATGAGCAGTTCTTC. Protein product: CASSPEERGPLSYNEQFF.